The T cell receptor (beta chain) described here comes from a study of blood T cell repertoires in COVID-19. Looking at the study overall: COVID-19 samples from acute and convalescent phases originated in the United States, Italy and Spain.

Generated by immunoSEQ multiplex PCR, the TCRdb table keeps only in-frame clones and is missing some. This table has about 140,000 clones, 70% to 80% appearing once. This CDR3 has 16 amino acids. The ends lost 1 base at V and 1 base at J; junction bases unmatched: 7. Germline V gene data show CDR1 as SGHKS and CDR2 as YYEKEE (reference sequence). V usage is TRBV5-5 and J usage is TRBJ2-5; 7 bases are shared with TRBD1. The sequencing input was peripheral blood. The clonotype comes from a woman in her forties or fifties with active or convalescent COVID-19. DNA for the CDR3: TGTGCCAGCAGCTTGTGGGTAGGGGGCCTCCAAGAGACCCAGTACTTC. Translated: CASSLWVGGLQETQYF.